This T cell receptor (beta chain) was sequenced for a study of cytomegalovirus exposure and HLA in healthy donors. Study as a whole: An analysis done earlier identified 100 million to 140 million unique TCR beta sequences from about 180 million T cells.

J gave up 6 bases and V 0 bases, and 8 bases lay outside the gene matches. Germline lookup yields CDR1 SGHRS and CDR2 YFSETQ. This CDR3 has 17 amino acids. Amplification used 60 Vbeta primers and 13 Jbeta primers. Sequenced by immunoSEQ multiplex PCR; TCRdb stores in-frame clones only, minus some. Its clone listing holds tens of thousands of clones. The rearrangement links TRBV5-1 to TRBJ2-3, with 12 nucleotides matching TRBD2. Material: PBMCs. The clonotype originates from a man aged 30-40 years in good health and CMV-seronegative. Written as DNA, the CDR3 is TGCGCCAGCAGCTTGGGGGGGACTAGCGGGTTGAGCGATACGCAGTATTTT. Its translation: CASSLGGTSGLSDTQYF.